These 10 T cell receptor beta chains came from one sample sequenced in a study of T cells in Graves' hyperthyroidism and ophthalmopathy. RNA transcripts gave rise to amplified TCR beta CDR3 regions. During a first-round RT-PCR of the TCR CDR3, the HTBI primer set was used. TCRdb redid the calling of the multiplex PCR reads with MiXCR, one entry per CDR3 protein. The table shows a few hundred thousand distinct CDR3 sequences, with roughly 15% occurring only once. Sequencing input: blood. All receptors come from a woman aged 40 to 49 with Graves' hyperthyroidism that later progressed to Graves' ophthalmopathy.

The CDR3: CASSMTVYQPQHF. CDR3 in DNA: TGTGCCAGTAGTATGACAGTTTATCAGCCCCAGCATTTT. The chain links TRBV19 to TRBJ1-5; D is possibly TRBD1 (5 bases). Trimming shortened V by 3 bases and J by 5 bases, and 8 bases separated the two germline ends. The CDR3 runs 13 residues. Germline CDR1 and CDR2: LNHDA and SQIVND (reference sequence). Combining the CDR3 with reference TRBV19 and TRBJ1-5 gives the whole variable domain DGGITQSPKYLFRKEGQNVTLSCEQNLNHDAMYWYRQDPGQGLRLIYYSQIVNDFQKGDIAEGYSVSREKKESFPLTVTSAQKNPTAFYLCASSMTVYQPQHFGDGTRLSIL.

This clonotype was seen a few times. The chain employs TRBV9 and TRBJ2-7; 7 bases agree with TRBD2. CDR1 SGDLS and CDR2 YYNGEE come from the germline V gene. This CDR3 region has 16 residues. Losses at the gene ends were 0 bases for V and 2 bases for J; bases not matched to a gene: 8. The CDR3 nucleotides are TGTGCCAGCAGCGTAGAACCCCTAGCGGTGACCTACGAGCAGTACTTC. Its translation: CASSVEPLAVTYEQYF.

Ten or more counts support this clonotype. The chain links TRBV28 to TRBJ1-1; no clear D. The CDR3 spans 11 residues. The V end was cut by 7 bases, the J end by 7 bases, with 10 bases between. Germline assignment: CDR1 MDHEN and CDR2 SYDVKM. Here the CDR3 reads CASTVGGEAFF. In DNA, the CDR3 is TGTGCCAGCACCGTAGGAGGTGAAGCTTTCTTT.

This clonotype has a count of ten or more. The genes are TRBV6-5 and TRBJ1-1; no firm D call. Trimming cost V 1 base and J 5 bases, with 11 bases left between them. CDR3 length: 14 amino acids. CDR1 is MNHEY, CDR2 SVGAGI, per germline. CDR3 DNA sequence: TGTGCCAGCAGTTACTGGAGTGGAGGGACTGAAGCTTTCTTT. Translated, it gives CASSYWSGGTEAFF.

This clonotype was counted once. This rearrangement joins TRBV5-1 to TRBJ2-4, with D perhaps TRBD1 (6 bases). Trimming took off 0 bases at V and 1 base at J, with 23 bases between the two ends. Germline V lookup: CDR1 SGHRS, CDR2 YFSETQ. This CDR3 comprises 20 residues. The CDR3, as DNA: TGCGCCAGCAGCTTGGGCCCTCCTCTACAGGGTATTGGGGCCAAAAACATTCAGTACTTC. This translates into CASSLGPPLQGIGAKNIQYF.

This clonotype occurred many times. The V call is TRBV9, the J call TRBJ1-1; D remains ambiguous. Germline CDR1 reads SGDLS; CDR2 reads YYNGEE. Trimming removed 4 bases from V and 0 bases from J, with 7 bases in between. The CDR3 consists of 13 residues. The CDR3 sequence is CASSSHMNTEAFF. The CDR3 DNA reads TGTGCCAGCAGCTCACATATGAACACTGAAGCTTTCTTT.

Many counts were recorded for this clonotype. The V and J genes are TRBV19 and TRBJ2-1; 12 nucleotides match TRBD2. The CDR3 spans 15 residues. Germline CDR1 reads LNHDA; CDR2 reads SQIVND (reference sequence). Unmatched junction bases numbered 10, after V lost 7 bases and J lost 9 bases. DNA for the CDR3: TGTGCCAGTACCGTGACTAGCGGGAGTTTTTTTGAGCAGTTCTTC. Protein product: CASTVTSGSFFEQFF.

Many counts were recorded for this clonotype. The chain couples TRBV12-3 or TRBV12-4 to TRBJ1-5; D call uncertain. The CDR3 sequence is 17 residues long. The V and J ends lost 2 bases and 0 bases respectively, with 14 bases between them. Here the CDR3 DNA reads TGTGCCAGCAGTTTAACCCCCTCTTGGTATAGCAATCAGCCCCAGCATTTT. Protein: CASSLTPSWYSNQPQHF.

The chain is built from TRBV5-5 and TRBJ2-5, with D uncertain. The CDR3 loop spans 13 amino acids. V was pared by 7 bases and J by 5 bases, with 15 bases between. Germline values: CDR1 SGHKS, CDR2 YYEKEE (reference sequence). This CDR3 reads CASVFGVEETQYF. CDR3 nucleotides: TGTGCCAGCGTTTTTGGGGTTGAGGAGACCCAGTACTTC.

This clonotype showed up many times. This chain connects TRBV11-2 to TRBJ2-7; 11 nucleotides match TRBD2. The trim removed 4 bases at V and 0 bases at J, leaving 11 bases unmatched. This CDR3 region has 18 residues. CDR1 SGHAT and CDR2 FQNNGV come from the germline V gene. CDR3 nucleotide sequence: TGTGCCAGCAGCTCCCACTACCAGACTAGCGGGAACTCCTACGAGCAGTACTTC. Encoded protein: CASSSHYQTSGNSYEQYF.